The 27 T cell receptor beta chains below come from one sample, sequenced in a study of blood T cells in healthy people across ages. Using a J-beta primer mix together with a sample-barcoded 5' primer, a second PCR was run for roughly 7 to 11 cycles. TCRdb re-derived calls from the 5' RACE reads in MiXCR, one entry per CDR3 protein. The sample includes some 370,000 distinct CDR3 sequences, 52% of them seen just once. Source material: blood. The receptors were gathered from a man aged 55-75 years in good health.

The genes are TRBV29-1 and TRBJ2-3; 13 nucleotides match TRBD2. Germline V gene lookup returns CDR1 SQVTM and CDR2 ANQGSEA. The CDR3 length is 19 residues. V gave up 1 base and J gave up 0 bases; unmatched junction bases: 10. The CDR3 coding sequence is TGCAGCGTTGAAGCGGTGAGACTAGCGGGAGGTTTGAGCACAGATACGCAGTATTTT. The encoded protein is CSVEAVRLAGGLSTDTQYF.

A few counts support this clonotype. The gene calls are TRBV4-1 and TRBJ2-5; weak D call: TRBD2 (6 bases). Trimming stripped 4 bases from V and 4 bases from J, with 19 bases between. The CDR3 loop spans 16 amino acids. The germline V gene has CDR1 MGHRA and CDR2 YSYEKL. The CDR3 region is CASSPPRGLRGETQYF. The CDR3 DNA reads TGCGCCAGCAGCCCCCCTAGGGGACTGCGGGGAGAGACCCAGTACTTC.

This clonotype was counted once. The CDR3 DNA sequence: TGTGCCAGCAGCCCAGGGACTTTACCCACAGATACGCAGTATTTT. Protein: CASSPGTLPTDTQYF. The chain is built from TRBV13 and TRBJ2-3, with D possibly being TRBD2 (6 bases). Trimming stripped 5 bases from V and 2 bases from J, with 14 bases between. Germline assignment: CDR1 PRHDT and CDR2 FYEKMQ (reference sequence). CDR3 length: 15 amino acids.

The V gene is TRBV12-5, the J gene TRBJ1-1; D unclear. The V end was cut by 5 bases, the J end by 5 bases, with 30 bases between. Germline V lookup: CDR1 LGHNT, CDR2 FRNRAP. The CDR3 is 19 amino acids. This CDR3 is CASGLSLPGAGAVRTEAFF. The CDR3, as DNA: TGTGCTAGTGGTCTTAGCCTCCCTGGCGCAGGTGCCGTTCGGACTGAAGCTTTCTTT.

The chain combines TRBV7-6 with TRBJ1-1; D is possibly TRBD1 (6 bases). The CDR3 totals 12 residues. CDR1 and CDR2 (germline): SGHVS, FNYEAQ. Trimming removed 8 bases at V and 2 bases at J, with 9 bases between. CDR3 residues: CASRDTNTEAFF. The CDR3 DNA is TGTGCCAGCCGGGACACAAACACTGAAGCTTTCTTT.

This clonotype was recorded a few times. The rearrangement joins TRBV4-2 to TRBJ2-3; no firm D call. The V end was cut by 3 bases, the J end by 0 bases, with 10 bases between. Per the germline V gene, CDR1 is LGHNA and CDR2 is YNFKEQ. The CDR3 consists of 15 residues. The CDR3, as DNA: TGTGCCAGCAGCCACTCGGTCGGCAGCACAGATACGCAGTATTTT. Amino acids: CASSHSVGSTDTQYF.

The chain joins TRBV20-1 to TRBJ2-7, with 11 bases that match TRBD2. Germline CDR1 is DFQATT and CDR2 is SNEGSKA (reference sequence). J gave up 0 bases and V 6 bases, and 7 bases lay outside the gene matches. This CDR3 spans 15 amino acids. The CDR3 loop is CSAPGLAGSSYEQYF. CDR3 DNA sequence: TGCAGTGCCCCTGGACTAGCGGGTTCCTCCTACGAGCAGTACTTC.

The chain recombines TRBV7-2 with TRBJ2-1, with TRBD2 matching over 7 bases. Trimming removed 5 bases from V and 10 bases from J; junction bases left unmatched: 8. CDR1 SGHTA and CDR2 FQGNSA come from the germline V gene. The CDR3 length is 13 residues. CDR3 residues: CASSPGGSGEQFF. For the CDR3, the DNA is TGTGCCAGCAGCCCCGGGGGGTCGGGGGAGCAGTTCTTC.

The CDR3 is CASSQDRALAGTQYF. The CDR3 nucleotides read TGCGCCAGCAGCCAAGACCGAGCCCTAGCGGGTACGCAGTATTTT. The chain employs TRBV4-1 and TRBJ2-3; 8 positions match TRBD2. The germline CDR1 and CDR2 sequences are MGHRA and YSYEKL. This CDR3 is 15 amino acids long. V dropped 0 bases and J dropped 8; count of bases not matched to a gene: 7.

The chain has TRBV28 and TRBJ1-2, with D unclear. Germline loops: CDR1 MDHEN, CDR2 SYDVKM. The CDR3 spans 12 residues. With 7 bases removed from V and 5 bases from J, the gap between germline ends came to 11 bases. DNA for the CDR3: TGTGCCAGCATGGGCAGGACTTATGGCTACACCTTC. It translates to CASMGRTYGYTF.

The chain has TRBV12-3 or TRBV12-4 and TRBJ2-7; D uncertain. V was pared by 6 bases and J by 6 bases, with 12 bases between. CDR3 length equals 12 residues. The CDR3 is CASSQDWSEQYF. The CDR3 coding sequence is TGTGCCAGCAGCCAGGATTGGAGCGAGCAGTACTTC.

The V gene is TRBV5-1, the J gene TRBJ2-7; 8 bases agree with TRBD2. The CDR3 sequence is 16 residues long. Germline-derived CDR1 and CDR2 are SGHRS and YFSETQ. The junction had 7 bases not matched to a gene; V was cut back by 2 bases and J by 0 bases. Here the CDR3 reads CASSLTGGVSSYEQYF. The CDR3 nucleotides read TGCGCCAGCAGCTTAACGGGAGGGGTCAGCTCCTACGAGCAGTACTTC.

The V call is TRBV3-1, the J call TRBJ2-5; the match to TRBD2 covers 14 bases. The DNA end lines up better with TRBJ2-7; the J call may be wrong. The CDR3 consists of 15 residues. CDR1 is LGHDT, CDR2 YNNKEL, per germline (reference sequence). CDR3 in amino acids: CASSRGTSGGYEQYF. The CDR3 nucleotides read TGTGCCAGCAGCCGAGGGACTAGCGGGGGTTACGAGCAGTACTTC.

This chain connects TRBV7-9 to TRBJ2-3; 7 bases align to TRBD2. This CDR3 comprises 11 residues. Germline lookup yields CDR1 SEHNR and CDR2 FQNEAQ (reference sequence). The V segment lost 11 bases and the J segment 5 bases; nucleotides outside the gene matches: 4. The CDR3: CAAGERDTQYF. CDR3 nucleotides: TGTGCCGCGGGGGAACGAGATACGCAGTATTTT.

This clonotype was counted a single time. The chain carries TRBV6-5 and TRBJ2-4; tentative D call: TRBD1 (5 bases). With 6 bases removed from V and 0 bases from J, the gap between germline ends came to 12 bases. The germline V gene has CDR1 MNHEY and CDR2 SVGAGI. This CDR3 comprises 15 residues. This CDR3 reads CASRSLGVAKNIQYF. The CDR3 nucleotides are TGTGCCAGCAGGTCCTTAGGGGTAGCCAAAAACATTCAGTACTTC.

V is TRBV7-2 and J is TRBJ2-5, with TRBD2 identical over 7 bases. Gene TRBJ2-7 matches the end of the DNA better, so the J call may be wrong. The CDR3 has 15 residues. CDR1 and CDR2 (germline): SGHTA, FQGNSA. CDR3 sequence: CASSLGGLGNYEQYF. The CDR3 nucleotides are TGTGCCAGCAGCTTGGGAGGACTAGGAAACTACGAGCAGTACTTC.

CDR3 amino acids: CASGGWEQFF. The CDR3 DNA reads TGTGCCAGCGGCGGGTGGGAGCAGTTCTTC. This chain joins TRBV2 and TRBJ2-1, with D possibly matching TRBD2 (5 bases). Trimming cost V 8 bases and J 10 bases, with 9 bases left between them. The V gene's germline CDR1 is SNHLY and CDR2 FYNNEI. The CDR3 has 10 amino acids.

The chain combines TRBV18 with TRBJ2-7, with TRBD1 matching 8 bases. Germline V gene data show CDR1 as KGHSH and CDR2 as LQKENI. After removal of 6 bases from V and 0 bases from J, the junction contained 7 bases not matched to a gene. This CDR3 is 15 amino acids long. In DNA form, the CDR3 reads TGTGCCAGCTCTAGTAGGACAGGGAGCTCCTACGAGCAGTACTTC. It translates to CASSSRTGSSYEQYF.

In nucleotides, the CDR3 is TGTGCCAGCAGCTTACAGGGCAGGGGATCAGAGACCCAGTACTTC. This sequence encodes CASSLQGRGSETQYF. The chain carries TRBV7-2 and TRBJ2-5, with D maybe TRBD1 (6 bases). CDR1 and CDR2 (germline): SGHTA, FQGNSA. The CDR3 is 15 residues long. Trimming cost V 2 bases and J 4 bases, with 14 bases left between them.

This clonotype has just a few counts. A much bigger clone sits one base away, suggesting this may be a read error. The chain couples TRBV11-2 to TRBJ2-7; D is undetermined. V was clipped by 5 bases and J by 7 bases, with 15 bases between them. The CDR3 consists of 13 residues. Germline CDR1 is SGHAT and CDR2 is FQNNGV. DNA for the CDR3: TGTGCCAGCAGCCCCATCCTAGGGAATGAGCAGTACTTC. It encodes CASSPILGNEQYF.

As for this clonotype: A much bigger clone sits one base away, suggesting this may be a read error. V and J are TRBV27 and TRBJ2-3; the D is unclear. V was trimmed by 5 bases and J by 5 bases, leaving 14 bases between them. The CDR3 contains 14 residues. Germline V lookup: CDR1 MNHEY, CDR2 SMNVEV (reference sequence). As DNA, the CDR3 is TGTGCCAGCAGTGTAGGCTGGGCTGGAGATACGCAGTATTTT. It encodes CASSVGWAGDTQYF.

A note on this clonotype: At one of its ends the junction is not consistent with the germline gene, which may arise from a read error. The chain joins TRBV10-3 to TRBJ2-4, with D uncertain. This CDR3 has 14 residues. Germline V CDR1 and CDR2: ENHRY, SYGVKD. The CDR3 loop reads CAISEDTAYEQYFF. DNA of the CDR3: TGTGCCATCAGTGAAGACACAGCCTACGAGCAGTACTTCTTC.

This chain connects TRBV3-1 to TRBJ1-1; TRBD1 might be the D (6 bases). V lost 1 base, J lost 11 bases, and 8 bases lay in between. This CDR3 region has 11 residues. Germline CDR1 LGHDT, CDR2 YNNKEL (reference sequence). The CDR3 nucleotides read TGTGCCAGCAGCCAAGGGACAGATGCTTTCTTT. It yields the protein CASSQGTDAFF. The full variable domain, with the rest looked up from reference TRBV3-1 and TRBJ1-1, is DTAVSQTPKYLVTQMGNDKSIKCEQNLGHDTMYWYKQDSKKFLKIMFSYNNKELIINETVPNRFSPKSPDKAHLNLHINSLELGDSAVYFCASSQGTDAFFGQGTRLTVV.

This clonotype showed up just a few times. The chain links TRBV4-2 to TRBJ1-5; D unclear. CDR1 and CDR2 from the germline V gene are LGHNA and YNFKEQ. Trimming shortened V by 0 bases and J by 6 bases, and 12 bases separated the two germline ends. This CDR3 comprises 15 residues. CDR3 DNA: TGTGCCAGCAGCCAAGATGATCGGGTTGGTCAGCCCCAGCATTTT. Encoded protein: CASSQDDRVGQPQHF.

This clonotype was recorded a few times. The chain is built from TRBV20-1 and TRBJ2-7; TRBD1 aligns across 10 bases. Germline V gene lookup returns CDR1 DFQATT and CDR2 SNEGSKA (reference sequence). J gave up 5 bases and V 7 bases, and 2 bases lay outside the gene matches. The CDR3 has 11 residues. The CDR3, as DNA: TGCAGTGGCGGGACAGGGGACGAGCAGTACTTC. As protein: CSGGTGDEQYF.

This rearrangement joins TRBV29-1 to TRBJ2-3; 7 nucleotides align to TRBD1. Germline-derived CDR1 and CDR2 are SQVTM and ANQGSEA. The CDR3 is made up of 13 amino acids. V trimming: 7 bases; J trimming: 5 bases; junction bases outside the gene matches: 9. The CDR3 spells CSGGSGGQDTQYF. CDR3 coding DNA: TGCAGCGGGGGATCAGGGGGACAAGATACGCAGTATTTT.

The rearrangement joins TRBV20-1 to TRBJ2-4, with a weak D call TRBD2 (7 bases). V was cut by 3 bases and J by 5 bases, with 17 bases left in between. The CDR3 loop spans 15 amino acids. Germline V lookup: CDR1 DFQATT, CDR2 SNEGSKA (reference sequence). CDR3 amino acids: CSARRDGRGENIQYF. For the CDR3, the DNA is TGCAGTGCTAGGCGAGATGGGAGGGGGGAAAACATTCAGTACTTC.